Shown below are 28 T cell receptor beta chains from a single sample sequenced in a study of control samples from healthy donors and cancer patients. TCRdb's table, derived via immunoSEQ multiplex PCR, lists solely in-frame clones and lacks some. The table shows 130,000 or so clones, with 85% to 95% occurring only once. Sequencing was done on a sample of blood. The receptor set was obtained from a man aged 35-49 years in good health.

The V and J genes are TRBV5-6 and TRBJ2-1, with a weak D call TRBD1 (6 bases). The CDR3 contains 15 residues. The V gene lost 2 bases and the J gene lost 7 bases, with 16 bases spanning the gap. Germline-derived CDR1 and CDR2 are SGHDT and YYEEEE. The CDR3 loop reads CASSLGGNLWNEQFF. Here the CDR3 DNA reads TGTGCCAGCAGCTTAGGGGGAAACCTGTGGAATGAGCAGTTCTTC.

This chain uses TRBV25-1 with TRBJ1-6; 8 bases fit TRBD1. Unmatched junction bases numbered 3, after V lost 5 bases and J lost 6 bases. CDR3 size: 14 residues. From germline, CDR1 is MGHDK and CDR2 SYGVNS. The CDR3 region has the DNA TGTGCCAGCAGTAGACAGGGGAGTAATTCACCCCTCCACTTT. As protein: CASSRQGSNSPLHF.

CDR3 bases: TGTGCCAGTAGTAGGGCGGGAGGGGGCATGAACACTGAAGCTTTCTTT. Amino acid sequence: CASSRAGGGMNTEAFF. The V and J genes are TRBV19 and TRBJ1-1; 7 nucleotides align to TRBD1. The CDR3 is 16 residues long. Trimming took 4 bases from V and 0 from J; bases not matched to a gene: 8. In germline, CDR1 is LNHDA, CDR2 SQIVND (reference sequence).

Only one count was recorded for this clone. This chain uses TRBV10-2 with TRBJ2-1; D is ambiguous. The germline V gene has CDR1 WSHSY and CDR2 SAAADI. With 6 bases removed from V and 0 bases from J, the gap between germline ends came to 9 bases. This CDR3 contains 14 residues. The CDR3 bases are TGCGCCAGCAGATCGACTGCCTCCTACAATGAGCAGTTCTTC. This sequence encodes CASRSTASYNEQFF.

V and J are TRBV19 and TRBJ1-5, with no clear D. This CDR3 has 14 amino acids. The germline CDR1 and CDR2 sequences are LNHDA and SQIVND (reference sequence). Trimming stripped 7 bases from V and 1 base from J, with 11 bases between. CDR3 nucleotide sequence: TGTGCCAGTATCGAAACCCCGAGCAATCAGCCCCAGCATTTT. It specifies CASIETPSNQPQHF.

This clone was counted a few times. The gene calls are TRBV6-6 and TRBJ2-2; D remains unclear. Trimming took off 6 bases at V and 2 bases at J, with 13 bases between the two ends. Germline V gives CDR1 MNHNY, CDR2 SVGAGI (reference sequence). This CDR3 spans 15 amino acids. CDR3 nucleotides: TGTGCCAGCAGCGCCGACCTAGTCAACACCGGGGAGCTGTTTTTT. The encoded protein is CASSADLVNTGELFF.

V is TRBV3-1 (or the pseudogene TRBV3-2) and J is TRBJ2-3, with 13 bases that match TRBD2. Per germline, CDR1 LGHDT and CDR2 YNNKEL (reference sequence). The CDR3 covers 18 residues. The J segment lost 4 bases and the V segment lost 3 bases, leaving 10 bases of the junction unmatched. In DNA form, the CDR3 reads TGTGCCAGCAGCCATCGGACTAGCGGGAGTAGTGGGCCAGATACGCAGTATTTT. This gives the protein CASSHRTSGSSGPDTQYF.

The CDR3 is CASSLVPGRGGNEQFF. The CDR3 nucleotides read TGTGCCAGCAGCTTGGTTCCCGGGAGGGGGGGCAATGAGCAGTTCTTC. V and J are TRBV5-4 and TRBJ2-1; 8 bases match TRBD2. Germline lookup yields CDR1 SGHNT and CDR2 YYREEE (reference sequence). This CDR3 has 16 residues. V was clipped by 0 bases and J by 6 bases; unmatched bases: 8. Full variable domain (rest looked up from reference TRBV5-4 and TRBJ2-1): ETGVTQSPTHLIKTRGQQVTLRCSSQSGHNTVSWYQQALGQGPQFIFQYYREEENGRGNFPPRFSGLQFPNYSSELNVNALELDDSALYLCASSLVPGRGGNEQFFGPGTRLTVL.

The chain combines TRBV2 with TRBJ1-4; TRBD1 agrees at 7 bases. The CDR3 sequence is 15 residues long. CDR1 is SNHLY and CDR2 is FYNNEI in the germline V gene. Germline trimming cut 5 bases from V and 4 bases from J; bases unmatched to any gene: 7. The DNA for the CDR3 is TGTGCCAGCAGTTATACCGGGACAGTTAATGAAAAACTGTTTTTT. It specifies CASSYTGTVNEKLFF.

The J gene is TRBJ2-1, the V gene TRBV28, with TRBD2 matching over 7 bases. V trimming: 10 bases; J trimming: 2 bases; junction bases outside the gene matches: 8. CDR1 MDHEN and CDR2 SYDVKM come from the germline V gene. The CDR3 consists of 14 residues. CDR3 nucleotides: TGTGCCACCTCCCGGGACTACACCTACAATGAGCAGTTCTTC. Encoded protein: CATSRDYTYNEQFF.

J is TRBJ1-2 and V is TRBV2; 7 nucleotides align to TRBD1. With V trimmed by 4 bases and J by 4 bases, 12 bases remained unmatched. The CDR3 loop spans 16 amino acids. Germline V gene lookup returns CDR1 SNHLY and CDR2 FYNNEI. For the CDR3, the DNA is TGTGCCAGCAGTGGTTCTACGTTGGGACAGCTCTATGGCTACACCTTC. Its translation is CASSGSTLGQLYGYTF.

The V gene is TRBV15, the J gene TRBJ1-5, with D maybe TRBD1 (5 bases). CDR1 LNHNV and CDR2 YYDKDF come from the germline V gene (reference sequence). The V end lost 0 bases, the J end lost 1 base, and 7 bases lay between the germline ends. This CDR3 has 15 amino acids. CDR3 DNA sequence: TGTGCCACCAGCAGAGACCAGGGAAGCAATCAGCCCCAGCATTTT. It encodes CATSRDQGSNQPQHF.

The chain joins TRBV3-1 (or the pseudogene TRBV3-2) to TRBJ1-1, with D maybe TRBD1 (6 bases). Germline V gene data show CDR1 as LGHDT and CDR2 as YNNKEL (reference sequence). Trimming left V 4 bases short and J 3 bases short, with 15 bases between. CDR3 length: 15 amino acids. CDR3 sequence reads: CASSPITGWDTEAFF. Written as DNA, the CDR3 is TGTGCCAGCAGCCCGATCACAGGGTGGGACACTGAAGCTTTCTTT.

The chain combines TRBV21-1 with TRBJ1-5. TRBV21-1 is labeled a pseudogene. The CDR3 is 16 amino acids. For the CDR3, the DNA is TGTGCCAGCAGCAGTGTTAGCAGTTCGAGCAATCAGCCCCAGCATTTT. This translates into CASSSVSSSSNQPQHF.

The chain combines TRBV7-9 with TRBJ1-2; D remains unclear. The length of the CDR3 is 15 residues. Trimming cost V 1 base and J 0 bases, with 9 bases left between them. CDR1 and CDR2 (germline): SEHNR, FQNEAQ (reference sequence). The CDR3 sequence: CASSLGRVPNYGYTF. The CDR3, as DNA: TGTGCCAGCAGCTTAGGAAGGGTTCCTAACTATGGCTACACCTTC.

The chain employs TRBV9 and TRBJ1-6; D may be TRBD1 (6 bases). The ends were cut back, 0 bases at V and 5 bases at J, with 9 bases in the middle. This CDR3 region has 15 residues. CDR1 is SGDLS, CDR2 YYNGEE, per germline. The CDR3 nucleotides are TGTGCCAGCAGCGTAGGGGGGGCCGATAATTCACCCCTCCACTTT. It codes for CASSVGGADNSPLHF.

The CDR3 is CASSQGPNNEQFF. The CDR3 nucleotides are TGTGCCAGCAGCCAAGGACCTAACAATGAGCAGTTCTTC. This chain uses TRBV7-2 with TRBJ2-1; D unresolved. In germline, CDR1 is SGHTA, CDR2 FQGNSA. V gave up 5 bases and J gave up 5 bases, with 10 bases separating them. The CDR3 has 13 amino acids.

V usage is TRBV5-4 and J usage is TRBJ1-2; maybe TRBD1 (5 bases). The CDR3 is 15 residues long. Germline V gene data show CDR1 as SGHNT and CDR2 as YYREEE (reference sequence). Trimming left V 0 bases short and J 5 bases short, with 14 bases between. The CDR3 coding sequence is TGTGCCAGCAGCTTGGGGTTAGGGGAAAGGTATGGCTACACCTTC. Translation: CASSLGLGERYGYTF.

The V and J genes are TRBV27 and TRBJ1-5; 7 nucleotides agree with TRBD1. The CDR3 runs 15 residues. CDR1 is MNHEY, CDR2 SMNVEV, per germline (reference sequence). J gave up 3 bases and V 4 bases, and 6 bases lay outside the gene matches. The CDR3 spells CASSSSDRANQPQHF. DNA of the CDR3: TGTGCCAGCAGTTCCTCCGACAGGGCCAATCAGCCCCAGCATTTT.

The rearrangement links TRBV7-8 to TRBJ2-7, with D hard to call. Trimming left V 1 base short and J 3 bases short, with 10 bases between. Germline V gene lookup returns CDR1 SGHVS and CDR2 FQNEAQ. CDR3 size: 14 residues. CDR3 DNA sequence: TGTGCCAGCAGCTTAGGACATGTCAACTACGAGCAGTACTTC. Amino acids: CASSLGHVNYEQYF.

The chain combines TRBV6-2 or TRBV6-3 with TRBJ2-7; D could derive from TRBD1 or TRBD2 (5 bases each). The CDR3 length is 16 residues. Trimming stripped 2 bases from V and 4 bases from J, with 18 bases between. CDR1 is MNHEY, CDR2 SVGEGT, per germline. The CDR3 loop reads CASSYPSLIGGYEQYF. For the CDR3, the DNA is TGTGCCAGCAGTTACCCGAGTCTAATTGGGGGATACGAGCAGTACTTC.

The chain has TRBV6-5 and TRBJ1-6; 9 nucleotides agree with TRBD1. CDR1 is MNHEY, CDR2 SVGAGI, per germline. Trimming at V came to 6 bases and at J to 7 bases, leaving 7 bases not matched to a gene. The CDR3 loop spans 15 amino acids. The CDR3 sequence: CASRRQGEANSPLHF. In DNA, the CDR3 is TGTGCCAGCAGGAGACAGGGGGAGGCAAATTCACCCCTCCACTTT.

This clone was counted once. The V and J genes are TRBV30 and TRBJ2-1; D tentatively reads TRBD1 or TRBD2 (5 bases each). Germline values: CDR1 GTSNPN, CDR2 SVGIG (reference sequence). Trimming cost V 4 bases and J 7 bases, with 8 bases left between them. The length of the CDR3 is 11 residues. CDR3 sequence (DNA): TGTGCCTGGATGGGGGAGAATGAGCAGTTCTTC. This encodes CAWMGENEQFF.

DNA of the CDR3: TGTGCCACCCAGGGACAGGGGTTCCACGAGCAGTACTTC. Translation: CATQGQGFHEQYF. V gene TRBV10-3 combines with J gene TRBJ2-7, with 10 bases identical to TRBD1. Germline loops: CDR1 ENHRY, CDR2 SYGVKD. This CDR3 is 13 amino acids long. Germline trimming cut 10 bases from V and 5 bases from J; bases unmatched to any gene: 8.

V and J are TRBV25-1 and TRBJ2-7; tentatively, D is TRBD2 (5 bases). The CDR3 extends over 11 amino acids. V was trimmed by 5 bases and J by 12 bases, leaving 14 bases between them. Germline CDR1 reads MGHDK; CDR2 reads SYGVNS. CDR3 loop: CASSIGRTGYF. The CDR3 nucleotides read TGTGCCAGCAGTATCGGACGGACTGGGTACTTC.

This clone was observed a handful of times. The CDR3: CASSSRGADYTF. CDR3 sequence (DNA): TGTGCCAGCAGCTCCAGAGGGGCTGACTACACCTTC. The chain employs TRBV7-2 and TRBJ1-2; perhaps TRBD1 as D (5 bases). V was shortened by 4 bases and J by 10 bases, with 13 bases between the two germline ends. The CDR3 consists of 12 residues. CDR1 SGHTA and CDR2 FQGNSA come from the germline V gene.

This rearrangement joins TRBV28 to TRBJ1-5; D not certain. Germline CDR1 MDHEN, CDR2 SYDVKM. Trimming shortened V by 8 bases and J by 6 bases, and 14 bases separated the two germline ends. This CDR3 is built from 13 residues. The CDR3 nucleotides read TGTGCCAGCTCCTTGGGCCGCACTCAGCCCCAGCATTTT. Protein sequence: CASSLGRTQPQHF.

This chain links TRBV2 with TRBJ1-6; 7 bases align to TRBD1. Germline V CDR1 and CDR2: SNHLY, FYNNEI. This CDR3 comprises 15 residues. V shed 6 bases and J 6 bases; nucleotides not matched to a gene: 8. The DNA for the CDR3 is TGTGCCAGCAGGCCCAGACAGGGTGGTAATTCACCCCTCCACTTT. This translates into CASRPRQGGNSPLHF.